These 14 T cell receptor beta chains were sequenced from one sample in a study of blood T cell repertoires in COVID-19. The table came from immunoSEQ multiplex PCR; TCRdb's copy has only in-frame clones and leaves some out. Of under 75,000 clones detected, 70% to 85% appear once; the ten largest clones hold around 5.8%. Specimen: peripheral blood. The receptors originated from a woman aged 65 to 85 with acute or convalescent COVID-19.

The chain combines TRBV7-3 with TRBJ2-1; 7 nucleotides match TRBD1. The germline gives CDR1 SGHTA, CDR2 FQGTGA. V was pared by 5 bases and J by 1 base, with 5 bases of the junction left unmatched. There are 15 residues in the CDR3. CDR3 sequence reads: CASSPGTASYNEQFF. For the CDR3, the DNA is TGTGCCAGCAGCCCCGGGACAGCATCCTACAATGAGCAGTTCTTC.

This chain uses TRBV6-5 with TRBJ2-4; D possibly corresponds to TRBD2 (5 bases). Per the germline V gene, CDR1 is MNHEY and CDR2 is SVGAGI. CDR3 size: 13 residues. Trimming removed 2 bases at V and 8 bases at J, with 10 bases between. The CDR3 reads CASSYGERDIQYF. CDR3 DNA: TGTGCCAGCAGTTACGGTGAGAGGGACATTCAGTACTTC.

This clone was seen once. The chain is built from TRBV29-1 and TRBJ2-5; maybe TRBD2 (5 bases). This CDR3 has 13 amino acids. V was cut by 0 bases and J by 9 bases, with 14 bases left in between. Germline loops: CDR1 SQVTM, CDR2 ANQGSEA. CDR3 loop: CSVEDQEVLAQYF. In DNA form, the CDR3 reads TGCAGCGTTGAAGATCAGGAGGTCCTGGCCCAGTACTTC. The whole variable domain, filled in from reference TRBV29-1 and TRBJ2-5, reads SAVISQKPSRDICQRGTSLTIQCQVDSQVTMMFWYRQQPGQSLTLIATANQGSEATYESGFVIDKFPISRPNLTFSTLTVSNMSPEDSSIYLCSVEDQEVLAQYFGPGTRLLVL.

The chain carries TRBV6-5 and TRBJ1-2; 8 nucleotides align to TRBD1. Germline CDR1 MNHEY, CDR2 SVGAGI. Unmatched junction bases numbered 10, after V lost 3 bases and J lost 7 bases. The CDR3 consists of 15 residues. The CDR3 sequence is CASSYDLDRVGGYTF. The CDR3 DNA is TGTGCCAGCAGTTATGACCTGGACAGGGTTGGTGGCTACACCTTC.

The CDR3 region has the DNA TGTGCCAGCAGCTCCCGGGACTATCGCTACAATGAGCAGTTCTTC. The encoded protein is CASSSRDYRYNEQFF. The chain has TRBV11-1 and TRBJ2-1, with 7 bases lining up with TRBD2. From germline, CDR1 is SGHAT and CDR2 FQDESV (reference sequence). The CDR3 length is 15 residues. The trim removed 4 bases at V and 3 bases at J, leaving 6 bases unmatched.

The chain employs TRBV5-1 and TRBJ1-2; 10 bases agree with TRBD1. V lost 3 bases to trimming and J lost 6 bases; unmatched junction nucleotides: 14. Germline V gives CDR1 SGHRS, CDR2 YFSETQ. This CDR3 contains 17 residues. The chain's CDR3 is CASSSTGQGFGNDGYTF. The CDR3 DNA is TGCGCCAGCAGCTCGACGGGACAGGGGTTCGGGAATGATGGCTACACCTTC.

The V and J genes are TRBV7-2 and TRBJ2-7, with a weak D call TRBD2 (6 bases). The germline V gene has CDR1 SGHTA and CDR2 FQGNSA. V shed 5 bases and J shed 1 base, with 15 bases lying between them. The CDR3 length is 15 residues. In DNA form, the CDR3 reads TGTGCCAGCAGCCGCCACGTCGGAGGGTCCTACGAGCAGTACTTC. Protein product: CASSRHVGGSYEQYF.

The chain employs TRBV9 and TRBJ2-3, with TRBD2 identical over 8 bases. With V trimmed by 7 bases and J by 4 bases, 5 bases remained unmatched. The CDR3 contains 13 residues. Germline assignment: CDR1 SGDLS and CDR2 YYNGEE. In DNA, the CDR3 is TGTGCCAGCCAACCCGGGGGGGCAGATACGCAGTATTTT. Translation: CASQPGGADTQYF. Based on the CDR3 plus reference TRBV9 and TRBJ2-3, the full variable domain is DSGVTQTPKHLITATGQRVTLRCSPRSGDLSVYWYQQSLDQGLQFLIQYYNGEERAKGNILERFSAQQFPDLHSELNLSSLELGDSALYFCASQPGGADTQYFGPGTRLTVL.

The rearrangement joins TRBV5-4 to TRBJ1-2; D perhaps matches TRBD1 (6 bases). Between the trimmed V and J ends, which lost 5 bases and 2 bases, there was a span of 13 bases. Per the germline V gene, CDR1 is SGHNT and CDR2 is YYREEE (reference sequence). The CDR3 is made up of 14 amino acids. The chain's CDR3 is CASRPAGANYGYTF. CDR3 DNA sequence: TGTGCCAGCAGGCCGGCGGGGGCGAACTATGGCTACACCTTC. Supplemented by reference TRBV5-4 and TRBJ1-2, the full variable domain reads ETGVTQSPTHLIKTRGQQVTLRCSSQSGHNTVSWYQQALGQGPQFIFQYYREEENGRGNFPPRFSGLQFPNYSSELNVNALELDDSALYLCASRPAGANYGYTFGSGTRLTVV.

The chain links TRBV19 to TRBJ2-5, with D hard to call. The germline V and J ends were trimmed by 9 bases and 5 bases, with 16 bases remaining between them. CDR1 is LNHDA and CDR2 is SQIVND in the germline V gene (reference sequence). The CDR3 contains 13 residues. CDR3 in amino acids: CASPTGSEETQYF. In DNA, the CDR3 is TGTGCCAGCCCAACCGGGTCGGAGGAGACCCAGTACTTC.

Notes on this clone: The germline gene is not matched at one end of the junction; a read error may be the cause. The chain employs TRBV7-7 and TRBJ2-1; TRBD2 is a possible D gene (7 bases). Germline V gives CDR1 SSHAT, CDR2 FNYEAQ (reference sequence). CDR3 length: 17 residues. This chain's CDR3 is CASSLGGAGSSYNEQFF. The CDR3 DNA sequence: TGTGCTAGCAGCTTAGGGGGAGCGGGGAGCTCCTACAATGAGCAGTTCTTC.

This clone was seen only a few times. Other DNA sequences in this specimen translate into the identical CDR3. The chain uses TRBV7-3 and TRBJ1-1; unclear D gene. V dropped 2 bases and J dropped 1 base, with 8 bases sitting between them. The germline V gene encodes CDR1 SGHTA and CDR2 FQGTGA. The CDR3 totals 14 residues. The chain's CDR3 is CASSLGQQNTEAFF. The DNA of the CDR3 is TGTGCCAGCAGCTTAGGGCAGCAGAACACTGAAGCTTTCTTT.

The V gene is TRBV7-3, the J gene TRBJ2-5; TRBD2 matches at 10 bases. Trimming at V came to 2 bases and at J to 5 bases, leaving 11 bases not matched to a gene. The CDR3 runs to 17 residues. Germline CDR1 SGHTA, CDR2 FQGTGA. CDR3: CASSLEGRTSGGETQYF. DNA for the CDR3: TGTGCCAGCAGCTTAGAAGGTCGGACTAGCGGTGGGGAGACCCAGTACTTC.

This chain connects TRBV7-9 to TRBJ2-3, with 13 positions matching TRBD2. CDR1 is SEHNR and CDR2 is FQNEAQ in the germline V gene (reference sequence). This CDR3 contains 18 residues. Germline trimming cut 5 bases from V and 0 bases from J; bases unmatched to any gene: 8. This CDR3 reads CASSRLAGGSASTDTQYF. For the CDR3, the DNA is TGTGCCAGCAGCCGACTAGCGGGGGGATCGGCTAGCACAGATACGCAGTATTTT.